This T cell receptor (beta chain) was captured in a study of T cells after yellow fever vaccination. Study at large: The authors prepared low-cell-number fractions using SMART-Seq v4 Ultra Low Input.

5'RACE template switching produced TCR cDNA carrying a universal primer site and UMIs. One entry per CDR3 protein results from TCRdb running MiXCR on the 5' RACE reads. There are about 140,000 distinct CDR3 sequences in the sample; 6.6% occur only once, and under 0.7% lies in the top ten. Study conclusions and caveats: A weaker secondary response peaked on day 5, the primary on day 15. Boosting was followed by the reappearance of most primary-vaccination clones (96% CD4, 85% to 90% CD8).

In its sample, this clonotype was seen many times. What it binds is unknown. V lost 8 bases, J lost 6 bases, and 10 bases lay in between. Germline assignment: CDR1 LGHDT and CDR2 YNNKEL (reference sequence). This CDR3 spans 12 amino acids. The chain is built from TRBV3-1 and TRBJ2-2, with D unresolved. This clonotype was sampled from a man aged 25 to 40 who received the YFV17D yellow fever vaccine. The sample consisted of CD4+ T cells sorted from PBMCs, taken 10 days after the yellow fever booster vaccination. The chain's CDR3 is CASLRFPGELFF. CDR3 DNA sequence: TGTGCCAGCCTCAGATTCCCCGGGGAGCTGTTTTTT.